The rows below give T cell receptor beta chains drawn from one sample of a study of control samples from healthy donors and cancer patients. The assay was immunoSEQ multiplex PCR, and TCRdb's table has in-frame clones only and misses some. The repertoire holds over 80,000 clones, approximately 78% seen once, with roughly 2% in the top ten. The material sequenced was blood. Source of these receptors: a man in his 60s in good health. Each CDR3 is given with its conserved first and last residue. A D gene is named only where the DNA matches it firmly. The size field is filled for only some rows; it gives once, few, many or a size class.

len: 13
abundance: .
d_gene: .
j_gene: TRBJ2-7
v_gene: TRBV28
CDR3nt: TGTGCCAGCAGTTTATTAGCCGGCAAGAGGCAGTACTTC
CDR3aa: CASSLLAGKRQYF

len: 13
abundance: once
d_gene: .
j_gene: TRBJ2-5
v_gene: TRBV5-5
CDR3nt: TGTGCCAGCAGCTTAGCCGAGAGGGAGACCCAGTACTTC
CDR3aa: CASSLAERETQYF

len: 14
abundance: .
d_gene: .
j_gene: TRBJ2-7
v_gene: TRBV7-8
CDR3nt: TGTGCCAGCAGCTTAGCGGAGACAGTATACGAGCAGTACTTC
CDR3aa: CASSLAETVYEQYF

len: 14
abundance: few
d_gene: TRBD1
j_gene: TRBJ2-1
v_gene: TRBV5-4
CDR3nt: TGTGCCAGCAGCCCCCTGACAGGGCGCAATGAGCAGTTCTTC
CDR3aa: CASSPLTGRNEQFF

len: 12
abundance: .
d_gene: .
j_gene: TRBJ2-2
v_gene: TRBV29-1
CDR3nt: TGCAGCGTCCATAAGGGAGCCGGGGAGCTGTTTTTT
CDR3aa: CSVHKGAGELFF

len: 16
abundance: .
d_gene: .
j_gene: TRBJ1-6
v_gene: TRBV5-6
CDR3nt: TGTGCCAGCAGCTTGGGACCGATTATGGGTAATTCACCCCTCCACTTT
CDR3aa: CASSLGPIMGNSPLHF

len: 16
abundance: once
d_gene: .
j_gene: TRBJ2-7
v_gene: TRBV19
CDR3nt: TGTGCCAGTAGTGGGGTCTCTACAGGGAACCCCTACGAGCAGTACTTC
CDR3aa: CASSGVSTGNPYEQYF

len: 15
abundance: .
d_gene: TRBD2
j_gene: TRBJ2-7
v_gene: TRBV3-1/TRBV3-2
CDR3nt: TGTGCCAGCAGCCCTTTAGCGGGGAGCTCCTACGAGCAGTACTTC
CDR3aa: CASSPLAGSSYEQYF

len: 16
abundance: .
d_gene: .
j_gene: TRBJ1-2
v_gene: TRBV2
CDR3nt: TGTGCCAGCAGTGAAGCGCTGGACGGATCTAACTATGGCTACACCTTC
CDR3aa: CASSEALDGSNYGYTF

len: 16
abundance: .
d_gene: .
j_gene: TRBJ2-7
v_gene: TRBV6-5
CDR3nt: TGTGCCAGCAGTTATGGGGGACACCTAAGCTCCTACGAGCAGTACTTC
CDR3aa: CASSYGGHLSSYEQYF

len: 13
abundance: .
d_gene: .
j_gene: TRBJ2-2
v_gene: TRBV10-2
CDR3nt: TGCGCCAGCAGTTTACGGAACACCGGGGAGCTGTTTTTT
CDR3aa: CASSLRNTGELFF

len: 15
abundance: .
d_gene: .
j_gene: TRBJ2-7
v_gene: TRBV5-1
CDR3nt: TGCGCCAGCAGATTGGGATTTGACGCCCCCTACGAGCAGTACTTC
CDR3aa: CASRLGFDAPYEQYF

len: 14
abundance: .
d_gene: .
j_gene: TRBJ2-7
v_gene: TRBV7-8
CDR3nt: TGTGCCAGCAGCTTAGCGGGGGAACCCTACGAGCAGTACTTC
CDR3aa: CASSLAGEPYEQYF

len: 14
abundance: once
d_gene: TRBD1
j_gene: TRBJ2-7
v_gene: TRBV6-5
CDR3nt: TGTGCCAGCAGCCGACAGGGCCGTTCCTACGAGCAGTACTTC
CDR3aa: CASSRQGRSYEQYF

len: 17
abundance: .
d_gene: .
j_gene: TRBJ2-1
v_gene: TRBV4-1
CDR3nt: TGCGCCAGCAGCCCACACGTCCCAGGGAAGGGATACAATGAGCAGTTCTTC
CDR3aa: CASSPHVPGKGYNEQFF

len: 13
abundance: .
d_gene: .
j_gene: TRBJ1-1
v_gene: TRBV18
CDR3nt: TGTGCCAGCTCGGCGCAGGGCGTCACTGAAGCTTTCTTT
CDR3aa: CASSAQGVTEAFF

len: 16
abundance: few
d_gene: TRBD2
j_gene: TRBJ2-7
v_gene: TRBV24-1
CDR3nt: TGTGCCACCAGTGATTCCGGGACTAGCGCTGGGAACGAGCAGTACTTC
CDR3aa: CATSDSGTSAGNEQYF

len: 14
abundance: .
d_gene: TRBD1
j_gene: TRBJ1-4
v_gene: TRBV10-3
CDR3nt: TGTGCCATCAGTGAGTCAGGGGGCCGTGAAAAACTGTTTTTT
CDR3aa: CAISESGGREKLFF

len: 14
abundance: .
d_gene: .
j_gene: TRBJ2-2
v_gene: TRBV24-1
CDR3nt: TGTGCCACTTCAGCGAACCTGAACACCGGGGAGCTGTTTTTT
CDR3aa: CATSANLNTGELFF

len: 15
abundance: .
d_gene: TRBD1
j_gene: TRBJ2-3
v_gene: TRBV19
CDR3nt: TGTGCCAGTAGTATAGGACAGGGCCGGTCAGATACGCAGTATTTT
CDR3aa: CASSIGQGRSDTQYF

len: 13
abundance: .
d_gene: .
j_gene: TRBJ1-5
v_gene: TRBV12-5
CDR3nt: TGTGCTAGTGGTTTAGGGAACAATCAGCCCCAGCATTTT
CDR3aa: CASGLGNNQPQHF

len: 16
abundance: .
d_gene: .
j_gene: TRBJ2-3
v_gene: TRBV19
CDR3nt: TGTGCCAGTAGTATCGCGGCGGGGTTAGTCACAGATACGCAGTATTTT
CDR3aa: CASSIAAGLVTDTQYF

len: 14
abundance: .
d_gene: .
j_gene: TRBJ2-5
v_gene: TRBV6-5
CDR3nt: TGTGCCAGCAGATTAGGCGGGGCAGCTGGGGCCCAGTACTTC
CDR3aa: CASRLGGAAGAQYF

len: 13
abundance: .
d_gene: .
j_gene: TRBJ1-1
v_gene: TRBV11-3
CDR3nt: TGTGCCAGCAGCTCCGAGAGTACCACTGAAGCTTTCTTT
CDR3aa: CASSSESTTEAFF

len: 14
abundance: .
d_gene: .
j_gene: TRBJ2-1
v_gene: TRBV7-9
CDR3nt: TGTGCCAGCAGTTCATACCGGGGCTTCAATGAGCAGTTCTTC
CDR3aa: CASSSYRGFNEQFF

len: 12
abundance: .
d_gene: .
j_gene: TRBJ2-7
v_gene: TRBV10-3
CDR3nt: TGTGCCATCAGTGACCTTGGCTACGAGCAGTACTTC
CDR3aa: CAISDLGYEQYF

len: 12
abundance: .
d_gene: .
j_gene: TRBJ1-2
v_gene: TRBV5-1
CDR3nt: TGCGCCAGCAGCTTCGACCGATGGGGCTACACCTTC
CDR3aa: CASSFDRWGYTF

len: 15
abundance: few
d_gene: TRBD1
j_gene: TRBJ2-7
v_gene: TRBV5-4
CDR3nt: TGTGCCAGCAGCCGGAGGACAGGGGGTTTCAACGAGCAGTACTTC
CDR3aa: CASSRRTGGFNEQYF

len: 14
abundance: .
d_gene: TRBD1
j_gene: TRBJ1-1
v_gene: TRBV5-4
CDR3nt: TGTGCCAGCAGCCCCGGACAGGGAGACACTGAAGCTTTCTTT
CDR3aa: CASSPGQGDTEAFF

len: 14
abundance: .
d_gene: .
j_gene: TRBJ1-1
v_gene: TRBV11-2
CDR3nt: TGTGCCAGCAGCTTAGTCAGGGTTGACACTGAAGCTTTCTTT
CDR3aa: CASSLVRVDTEAFF

len: 15
abundance: .
d_gene: .
j_gene: TRBJ2-3
v_gene: TRBV5-4
CDR3nt: TGTGCCAGCAGCTTGTGGCGGAGACCCACAGATACGCAGTATTTT
CDR3aa: CASSLWRRPTDTQYF

len: 15
abundance: .
d_gene: .
j_gene: TRBJ1-1
v_gene: TRBV9
CDR3nt: TGTGCCAGCAGCGTAGCTCGAGGGGAGGACACTGAAGCTTTCTTT
CDR3aa: CASSVARGEDTEAFF

len: 15
abundance: once
d_gene: .
j_gene: TRBJ1-5
v_gene: TRBV3-1/TRBV3-2
CDR3nt: TGTGCCAGCAGCCAGGGCGGGGCCCTGAATCAGCCCCAGCATTTT
CDR3aa: CASSQGGALNQPQHF

len: 12
abundance: .
d_gene: .
j_gene: TRBJ2-1
v_gene: TRBV11-3
CDR3nt: TGTGCCAGCAGCTTAGCAAACAATGAGCAGTTCTTC
CDR3aa: CASSLANNEQFF